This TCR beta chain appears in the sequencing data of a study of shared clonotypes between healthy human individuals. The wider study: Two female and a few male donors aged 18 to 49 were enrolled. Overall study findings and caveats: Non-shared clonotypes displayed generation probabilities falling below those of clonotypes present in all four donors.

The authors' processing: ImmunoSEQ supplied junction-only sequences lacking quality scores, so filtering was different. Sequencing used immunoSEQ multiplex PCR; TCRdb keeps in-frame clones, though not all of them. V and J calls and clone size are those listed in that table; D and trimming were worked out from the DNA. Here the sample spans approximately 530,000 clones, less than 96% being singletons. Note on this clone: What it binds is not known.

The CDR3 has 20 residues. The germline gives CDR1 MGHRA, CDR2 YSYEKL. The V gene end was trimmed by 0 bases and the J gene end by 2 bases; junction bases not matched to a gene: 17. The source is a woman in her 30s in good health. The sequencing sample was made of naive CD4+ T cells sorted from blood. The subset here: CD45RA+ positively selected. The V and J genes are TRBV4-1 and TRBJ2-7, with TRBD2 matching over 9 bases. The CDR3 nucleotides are TGCGCCAGCAGCCAAGAGAGGCTGCCGTCTAGCGGGAAAAGGGCCTACGAGCAGTACTTC. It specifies CASSQERLPSSGKRAYEQYF.